Listed below are T cell receptor beta chains from one sample, sequenced in a study of Graves' ophthalmopathy and Graves' hyperthyroidism. One entry per CDR3 protein results from TCRdb running MiXCR on the multiplex PCR reads. The sample yields over 650,000 distinct CDR3 sequences, about two fifths seen once. Material for sequencing was peripheral blood. The receptors originated from an adult man with Graves' ophthalmopathy. Each CDR3 is given with its conserved first and last residue. A D gene is named only where the DNA matches it firmly. Expanded clones get a size class; other rows say once, few or many, or leave the size out.

.	.	TRBV11-2	TRBJ1-1	CASSFFFGADSQFEAFF	TGTGCCAGCAGCTTTTTTTTTGGGGCGGATAGCCAATTTGAAGCTTTCTTT
.	TRBD1	TRBV29-1	TRBJ2-6	CSVLDRGRFGANVLTF	TGCAGCGTTCTCGACAGGGGAAGATTCGGGGCCAACGTCCTGACTTTC
many	TRBD1	TRBV7-2	TRBJ2-7	CASSWTGGYEQYF	TGTGCCAGCAGCTGGACAGGGGGCTACGAGCAGTACTTC
many	TRBD1	TRBV19	TRBJ1-1	CASSIFRDSLNTEAFF	TGTGCCAGTAGTATATTTCGGGACAGCCTAAACACTGAAGCTTTCTTT
few	.	TRBV11-3	TRBJ2-5	CASSLGVSSEETQYF	TGTGCCAGCAGCTTAGGGGTCTCTTCAGAGGAGACCCAGTACTTC
many	.	TRBV10-3	TRBJ1-5	CASSGLRARGGQPQHF	TGTGCCAGCAGCGGACTGCGGGCCAGGGGAGGACAGCCCCAGCATTTT
.	TRBD1	TRBV10-3	TRBJ1-2	CAISESTGLGTGPNYGYTF	TGTGCCATCAGTGAGTCGACGGGTTTAGGGACAGGGCCTAACTATGGCTACACCTTC
few	.	TRBV6-6	TRBJ2-7	CASSYSRLGTYEQYF	TGTGCCAGCAGTTACTCGAGACTAGGGACCTACGAGCAGTACTTC
few	.	TRBV12-5	TRBJ1-5	CASGLVVGQEFNQPQHF	TGTGCTAGTGGTTTGGTAGTCGGACAAGAATTCAATCAGCCCCAGCATTTT
few	.	TRBV4-2	TRBJ2-7	CASSEGRDLSYEQYF	TGTGCCAGCAGCGAAGGCAGGGACTTGTCCTACGAGCAGTACTTC
many	TRBD1	TRBV5-1	TRBJ1-2	CASSLGTGISGFYGYTF	TGCGCCAGCAGCTTGGGGACAGGGATCAGCGGATTCTATGGCTACACCTTC
many	.	TRBV20-1	TRBJ2-5	CSARDGETQYF	TGCAGTGCTAGAGATGGAGAGACCCAGTACTTC
once	.	TRBV25-1	TRBJ1-4	CASSEGGLMKNCFF	.
many	TRBD1	TRBV7-2	TRBJ2-6	CASSTGQGYPGANVLTF	TGTGCCAGCAGCACAGGACAGGGGTATCCAGGGGCCAACGTCCTGACTTTC
many	.	TRBV11-2	TRBJ2-7	CASSPPGDYEQYF	TGCGCCAGCAGCCCCCCCGGGGACTACGAGCAGTACTTC
.	.	TRBV6-6	TRBJ2-7	CASSYSSQAYYYEQYF	TGTGCCAGCAGTTACTCGTCACAGGCCTACTACTACGAGCAGTACTTC
.	TRBD2	TRBV25-1	TRBJ2-5	CASLGLAGGYETQYF	TGTGCCAGCTTGGGACTAGCGGGGGGGTACGAGACCCAGTACTTC
.	.	TRBV2	TRBJ2-5	CASSDGPWDKETQYF	TGTGCCAGCAGCGATGGTCCCTGGGACAAAGAGACCCAGTACTTC